The 19 T cell receptor beta chains reported below all come from one sample, sequenced in a study of response to subunit inactivated influenza vaccine. TCRdb called the RT-PCR reads again in MiXCR, with one record for every CDR3 protein. This table holds 650,000 to 850,000 distinct CDR3 sequences, approximately 15% found once. Here the sequenced sample was PBMCs from blood, taken 14 to 15 days before vaccination. These receptors came from a man between 50 and 59 years old who received an inactivated influenza vaccine.

This clonotype was picked up a small number of times. V usage is TRBV28 and J usage is TRBJ2-5; the match to TRBD1 covers 8 bases. This CDR3 comprises 14 residues. Germline trimming cut 10 bases from V and 4 bases from J; bases unmatched to any gene: 11. Germline loops: CDR1 MDHEN, CDR2 SYDVKM. This CDR3 is CATTTGVLRETQYF. For the CDR3, the DNA is TGTGCCACTACGACAGGGGTTTTGAGAGAGACCCAGTACTTC.

This clonotype was counted at least ten times. This chain links TRBV20-1 with TRBJ2-1; 8 bases are shared with TRBD2. The CDR3 runs to 15 residues. Germline CDR1 reads DFQATT; CDR2 reads SNEGSKA (reference sequence). V lost 4 bases to trimming and J lost 4 bases; unmatched junction nucleotides: 9. Here the CDR3 reads CSATRTKRGYNEQFF. CDR3 DNA: TGCAGTGCTACACGGACTAAGCGGGGGTACAATGAGCAGTTCTTC.

As regards this clonotype: This may be a read error: a much more frequent sequence differs by one nucleotide. The V gene is TRBV27, the J gene TRBJ2-3, with a tentative D call TRBD2 (6 bases). The CDR3 covers 15 residues. CDR1 is MNHEY, CDR2 SMNVEV, per germline (reference sequence). CDR3 DNA sequence: TGTGTCAGCCGTACTCGGAATCCAGGGAGGGATACGCAGTATTTT. Translation: CVSRTRNPGRDTQYF.

This clonotype occurred a few times. The chain joins TRBV15 to TRBJ2-1; 8 bases align to TRBD1. V was clipped by 0 bases and J by 5 bases; unmatched bases: 6. In germline, CDR1 is LNHNV, CDR2 YYDKDF (reference sequence). This CDR3 has 16 residues. The CDR3 coding sequence is TGTGCCACCAGCAGAGAAAGGTCAGGGGGCAACAATGAGCAGTTCTTC. It codes for CATSRERSGGNNEQFF. Using reference TRBV15 and TRBJ2-1 for the parts outside the CDR3, the full variable domain is DAMVIQNPRYQVTQFGKPVTLSCSQTLNHNVMYWYQQKSSQAPKLLFHYYDKDFNNEADTPDNFQSRRPNTSFCFLDIRSPGLGDTAMYLCATSRERSGGNNEQFFGPGTRLTVL.

V usage is TRBV5-1 and J usage is TRBJ2-3; D is unclear. V was trimmed by 4 bases and J by 1 base, leaving 16 bases between them. The CDR3 spans 16 residues. Germline loops: CDR1 SGHRS, CDR2 YFSETQ. CDR3 in amino acids: CASSIRPLPGTDTQYF. The CDR3 DNA is TGCGCCAGCAGCATCCGACCCCTTCCCGGCACAGATACGCAGTATTTT.

The CDR3 loop is CASSPPGRISFF. CDR3 in DNA: TGTGCCAGCAGCCCGCCCGGACGTATATCTTTCTTT. The rearrangement joins TRBV7-2 to TRBJ1-1, with no clear D. CDR1 is SGHTA and CDR2 is FQGNSA in the germline V gene. This CDR3 spans 12 amino acids. Trimming left V 5 bases short and J 12 bases short, with 16 bases between. Looking up the rest from reference TRBV7-2 and TRBJ1-1 gives the full variable domain: GAGVSQSPSNKVTEKGKDVELRCDPISGHTALYWYRQSLGQGLEFLIYFQGNSAPDKSGLPSDRFSAERTGGSVSTLTIQRTQQEDSAVYLCASSPPGRISFFGQGTRLTVV.

J is TRBJ1-6 and V is TRBV20-1, with D possibly TRBD1 on 6 matching bases. Trimming pared 0 bases from V and 2 bases from J, leaving 14 bases between. Germline loops: CDR1 DFQATT, CDR2 SNEGSKA (reference sequence). This CDR3 has 17 amino acids. CDR3 loop: CSAREGQTGTYNSPLHF. The CDR3 DNA reads as TGCAGTGCTAGAGAGGGCCAAACAGGGACCTATAATTCACCCCTCCACTTT.

At least ten counts were recorded for this clonotype. The V gene is TRBV20-1, the J gene TRBJ2-1; D not certain. V was cut by 4 bases and J by 4 bases, with 20 bases left in between. CDR1 DFQATT and CDR2 SNEGSKA come from the germline V gene (reference sequence). CDR3 length: 16 residues. CDR3 DNA: TGCAGTGCTAAATTATACACAAGACGACGATACAATGAGCAGTTCTTC. This translates into CSAKLYTRRRYNEQFF.

The chain uses TRBV3-1 and TRBJ1-5, with unresolved D. Per germline, CDR1 LGHDT and CDR2 YNNKEL (reference sequence). There are 15 residues in the CDR3. V shed 1 base and J shed 6 bases, with 13 bases lying between them. The CDR3 reads CASSQASGRGQPQHF. The CDR3, as DNA: TGTGCCAGCAGCCAAGCGAGCGGGAGAGGTCAGCCCCAGCATTTT.

This clonotype was seen only a few times. V and J are TRBV5-1 and TRBJ2-5; tentatively, D is TRBD2 (5 bases). Deletions cut 4 bases from V and 4 bases from J, with 11 bases between. CDR3 length equals 13 residues. Germline CDR1 reads SGHRS; CDR2 reads YFSETQ. The CDR3 coding sequence is TGCGCCAGCAGCCCGGGGATCACAGAGACCCAGTACTTC. Residues: CASSPGITETQYF.

This clonotype was counted at least ten times. The chain employs TRBV29-1 and TRBJ2-5, with 7 bases aligning to TRBD2. Germline V gene sequence: CDR1 SQVTM, CDR2 ANQGSEA. CDR3 length: 11 amino acids. V shed 4 bases and J 5 bases; nucleotides not matched to a gene: 1. For the CDR3, the DNA is TGCAGCGTTGTCGGGGGGGAGACCCAGTACTTC. Amino acid sequence: CSVVGGETQYF. The full variable domain, its missing parts supplied by reference TRBV29-1 and TRBJ2-5, is SAVISQKPSRDICQRGTSLTIQCQVDSQVTMMFWYRQQPGQSLTLIATANQGSEATYESGFVIDKFPISRPNLTFSTLTVSNMSPEDSSIYLCSVVGGETQYFGPGTRLLVL.

The rearrangement links TRBV7-8 to TRBJ1-2, with TRBD1 matching 7 bases. Germline CDR1 and CDR2: SGHVS and FQNEAQ. Trimming removed 1 base from V and 7 bases from J; junction bases left unmatched: 9. The CDR3 loop spans 15 amino acids. Written as DNA, the CDR3 is TGTGCCAGCAGCTTAGGATGGCAGGGGGGGACTGGCTACACCTTC. It codes for CASSLGWQGGTGYTF.

The V and J genes are TRBV5-1 and TRBJ2-1; 8 nucleotides agree with TRBD1. The CDR3 length is 15 residues. The germline CDR1 and CDR2 sequences are SGHRS and YFSETQ. The V segment lost 0 bases and the J segment 9 bases; nucleotides outside the gene matches: 8. Here the CDR3 DNA reads TGCGCCAGCAGCTTGGCCCCGGACAGGGTTGCTGAGCAGTTCTTC. This gives the protein CASSLAPDRVAEQFF.

This clonotype was found many times. V and J are TRBV30 and TRBJ2-2, with a possible D match to TRBD2 (6 bases). V was pared by 4 bases and J by 4 bases, with 10 bases between. The CDR3 spans 13 residues. CDR1 and CDR2 from the germline V gene are GTSNPN and SVGIG (reference sequence). CDR3 bases: TGTGCCTGGAATCCGGGGGTCACCGGGGAGCTGTTTTTT. It is translated as CAWNPGVTGELFF.

The chain is built from TRBV5-5 and TRBJ1-4, with D tentatively TRBD1 (5 bases). The V and J ends lost 4 bases and 0 bases respectively, with 13 bases between them. This CDR3 region has 16 residues. The germline gives CDR1 SGHKS, CDR2 YYEKEE (reference sequence). CDR3 nucleotide sequence: TGTGCCAGCAGCCTGGACATGATTGCAACTAATGAAAAACTGTTTTTT. This translates into CASSLDMIATNEKLFF. Drawing the rest from reference TRBV5-5 and TRBJ1-4, the complete variable domain is DAGVTQSPTHLIKTRGQQVTLRCSPISGHKSVSWYQQVLGQGPQFIFQYYEKEERGRGNFPDRFSARQFPNYSSELNVNALLLGDSALYLCASSLDMIATNEKLFFGSGTQLSVL.

The rearrangement links TRBV6-2 or TRBV6-3 to TRBJ2-1; 7 bases map to TRBD2. V lost 4 bases, J lost 9 bases, and 12 bases stayed unmatched. In germline, CDR1 is MNHEY, CDR2 SVGEGT. The CDR3 length is 15 residues. The CDR3 nucleotides read TGTGCCAGCAGTTCCAACAACCCCGGACTAGGTGAGCAGTTCTTC. It encodes CASSSNNPGLGEQFF.

V and J are TRBV20-1 and TRBJ2-3; 10 bases are a match to TRBD2. The CDR3 is 16 residues long. Germline CDR1 reads DFQATT; CDR2 reads SNEGSKA (reference sequence). Losses at the gene ends were 6 bases for V and 2 bases for J; bases not matched to a gene: 11. In DNA, the CDR3 is TGCAGTGCCCCCAAACCAAGCGGGAGGGCCACAGATACGCAGTATTTT. Translating gives CSAPKPSGRATDTQYF.

The CDR3 DNA sequence: TGCGCCAGCAGCTTGGGACCGCAAACCTACGAGCAGTACTTC. Its translation: CASSLGPQTYEQYF. The chain links TRBV5-1 to TRBJ2-7; unclear D gene. The germline V gene encodes CDR1 SGHRS and CDR2 YFSETQ. This CDR3 is built from 14 residues. The germline V and J ends were trimmed by 0 bases and 2 bases, with 9 bases remaining between them. Together with reference TRBV5-1 and TRBJ2-7, the CDR3 gives the full variable domain: KAGVTQTPRYLIKTRGQQVTLSCSPISGHRSVSWYQQTPGQGLQFLFEYFSETQRNKGNFPGRFSGRQFSNSRSEMNVSTLELGDSALYLCASSLGPQTYEQYFGPGTRLTVT.

This clonotype occurred many times. The CDR3 protein is CASTFRDRGTDTQYF. In nucleotides, the CDR3 is TGTGCCAGCACTTTCAGGGACAGGGGCACAGATACGCAGTATTTT. V and J are TRBV6-5 and TRBJ2-3; 9 bases agree with TRBD1. Germline-derived CDR1 and CDR2 are MNHEY and SVGAGI. The CDR3 runs to 15 residues. The trim removed 7 bases at V and 1 base at J, leaving 6 bases unmatched.